The next 23 T cell receptor beta chains were all read from a single sample in a study of Ad26.COV2.S vaccination and SARS-CoV-2 variants. The protocol was immunoSEQ multiplex PCR, while the TCRdb copy is restricted to in-frame clones and leaves out a portion. The table includes 150,000 to 200,000 clones, around 88% detected once. The specimen was peripheral blood, collected after recovery from COVID-19. All receptors derive from a human donor who had recovered from COVID-19.

The gene calls are TRBV7-3 and TRBJ2-1, with 12 bases lining up with TRBD2. Looked up from germline, CDR1 is SGHTA and CDR2 is FQGTGA. Trimming removed 8 bases from V and 8 bases from J; junction bases left unmatched: 13. The CDR3 spans 16 residues. CDR3 sequence (DNA): TGTGCCAGCGGCCCAACCCTAGCGGGAGGGCCCCATGAGCAGTTCTTC. Translation: CASGPTLAGGPHEQFF.

This clone was recorded once. This sequence joins TRBV19 and TRBJ1-2; D not resolved. Germline V CDR1 and CDR2: LNHDA, SQIVND (reference sequence). Trimming pared 5 bases from V and 2 bases from J, leaving 15 bases between. There are 15 residues in the CDR3. The CDR3 DNA reads as TGTGCCAGTAGTTTATTCCTTCTGGGGAACTATGGCTACACCTTC. Its protein is CASSLFLLGNYGYTF.

CDR3 DNA sequence: TGTGCCATCAGGCCCCAGGGGGCGAACACCGGGGAGCTGTTTTTT. Its protein product is CAIRPQGANTGELFF. This chain joins TRBV10-3 and TRBJ2-2; 7 nucleotides agree with TRBD1. There are 15 residues in the CDR3. Unmatched junction bases numbered 4, after V lost 6 bases and J lost 0 bases. The germline V gene has CDR1 ENHRY and CDR2 SYGVKD.

The gene calls are TRBV4-1 and TRBJ1-2, with D unresolved. V was cut by 1 base and J by 0 bases, with 15 bases left in between. Germline V gene sequence: CDR1 MGHRA, CDR2 YSYEKL. The CDR3 covers 17 residues. The CDR3 loop reads CASSQALSGPPNYGYTF. As DNA, the CDR3 is TGCGCCAGCAGCCAAGCTTTATCCGGACCCCCTAACTATGGCTACACCTTC.

The chain uses TRBV7-3 and TRBJ2-5; the match to TRBD2 covers 8 bases. The CDR3 is 15 amino acids. The germline V gene has CDR1 SGHTA and CDR2 FQGTGA. J gave up 2 bases and V 1 base, and 3 bases lay outside the gene matches. The DNA for the CDR3 is TGTGCCAGCAGCTTAAACGCGGGGGGACAAGAGACCCAGTACTTC. Its protein product is CASSLNAGGQETQYF. Variable domain in full (rest from reference TRBV7-3 and TRBJ2-5): GAGVSQTPSNKVTEKGKYVELRCDPISGHTALYWYRQSLGQGPEFLIYFQGTGAADDSGLPNDRFFAVRPEGSVSTLKIQRTERGDSAVYLCASSLNAGGQETQYFGPGTRLLVL.

This sequence joins TRBV29-1 and TRBJ2-1; possibly TRBD1 for D (5 bases). The CDR3 has 15 residues. Trimming stripped 3 bases from V and 0 bases from J, with 12 bases between. CDR1 and CDR2 from the germline V gene are SQVTM and ANQGSEA. The CDR3 DNA reads as TGCAGCGTTGAGGGGCGACTCCGCTCCTACAATGAGCAGTTCTTC. Protein: CSVEGRLRSYNEQFF.

This CDR3 is CASSLDTSNQPQHF. CDR3 nucleotide sequence: TGCGCCAGCAGCTTGGACACCTCCAATCAGCCCCAGCATTTT. V gene TRBV5-1 combines with J gene TRBJ1-5; D is ambiguous. Germline V lookup: CDR1 SGHRS, CDR2 YFSETQ. The V end lost 0 bases, the J end lost 3 bases, and 7 bases lay between the germline ends. This CDR3 spans 14 amino acids. Full variable domain (rest looked up from reference TRBV5-1 and TRBJ1-5): KAGVTQTPRYLIKTRGQQVTLSCSPISGHRSVSWYQQTPGQGLQFLFEYFSETQRNKGNFPGRFSGRQFSNSRSEMNVSTLELGDSALYLCASSLDTSNQPQHFGDGTRLSIL.

The CDR3 DNA is TGTGCCACCAGCAGAGATAAAGGGGTCGGGGAGCTGTTTTTT. This sequence encodes CATSRDKGVGELFF. The J gene is TRBJ2-2, the V gene TRBV15; maybe TRBD1 (5 bases). Per the germline V gene, CDR1 is LNHNV and CDR2 is YYDKDF (reference sequence). Trimming removed 0 bases at V and 7 bases at J, with 9 bases between. CDR3 length equals 14 residues.

The CDR3 coding sequence is TGTGCCAGCAGTGATCAGGTAGAGGGCAATGAGCAGTTCTTC. Translating it yields CASSDQVEGNEQFF. The chain uses TRBV2 and TRBJ2-1, with D perhaps TRBD2 (5 bases). Germline lookup yields CDR1 SNHLY and CDR2 FYNNEI. The CDR3 runs 14 residues. V lost 3 bases and J 6 bases, leaving 12 bases between the germline ends. Filled out from reference TRBV2 and TRBJ2-1, the complete variable domain reads EPEVTQTPSHQVTQMGQEVILRCVPISNHLYFYWYRQILGQKVEFLVSFYNNEISEKSEIFDDQFSVERPDGSNFTLKIRSTKLEDSAMYFCASSDQVEGNEQFFGPGTRLTVL.

V and J are TRBV11-3 and TRBJ2-1; D is possibly TRBD1 or TRBD2 (5 bases each). Trimming removed 4 bases from V and 4 bases from J, with 14 bases in between. CDR1 is SGHNT and CDR2 is YENEEA in the germline V gene. This CDR3 is built from 15 residues. The CDR3 nucleotides are TGTGCCAGCAGCTCCCGGGACGAACGATACAATGAGCAGTTCTTC. Translating gives CASSSRDERYNEQFF.

The DNA for the CDR3 is TGTGCCAGCAGCTTAAAGACAGGGGTATACAATGAGCAGTTCTTC. Amino acids: CASSLKTGVYNEQFF. The chain has TRBV7-3 and TRBJ2-1; TRBD1 matches 8 bases. Germline V lookup: CDR1 SGHTA, CDR2 FQGTGA. Unmatched junction bases numbered 3, after V lost 1 base and J lost 4 bases. The CDR3 runs to 15 residues.

Concerning this clone itself: Sequence at one end of the junction differs from germline and may be a read error. This chain joins TRBV7-7 and TRBJ2-1, with 7 positions matching TRBD2. There are 15 residues in the CDR3. Germline values: CDR1 SSHAT, CDR2 FNYEAQ (reference sequence). CDR3 DNA: TGTGCTAGCAGCTTAGAGGCTAGCGGAGAGAATGAGCAGTTCTTC. This encodes CASSLEASGENEQFF.

The J gene is TRBJ2-7, the V gene TRBV10-3; 12 bases are shared with TRBD1. Germline CDR1 is ENHRY and CDR2 is SYGVKD. CDR3 length equals 15 residues. The ends lost 3 bases at V and 7 bases at J; junction bases unmatched: 7. CDR3: CAISDPGQGAREQYF. CDR3 bases: TGTGCCATCAGTGATCCGGGACAGGGGGCGCGGGAGCAGTACTTC.

The genes are TRBV12-5 and TRBJ2-5, with 10 nucleotides matching TRBD2. The CDR3 is made up of 16 amino acids. Trimming removed 5 bases from V and 5 bases from J; junction bases left unmatched: 11. Germline V CDR1 and CDR2: LGHNT, FRNRAP. CDR3 region: CASGPPAGGPRETQYF. The CDR3 coding sequence is TGTGCTAGTGGTCCCCCAGCGGGAGGGCCTCGGGAGACCCAGTACTTC.

The CDR3 sequence: CASNYGTFTDTQYF. The CDR3 region has the DNA TGTGCCAGTAATTACGGGACCTTCACAGATACGCAGTATTTT. This chain uses TRBV19 with TRBJ2-3; TRBD1 or TRBD2 may be the D gene (5 bases each). Germline V gene lookup returns CDR1 LNHDA and CDR2 SQIVND (reference sequence). The CDR3 covers 14 residues. With 7 bases removed from V and 2 bases from J, the gap between germline ends came to 13 bases.

The chain couples TRBV7-3 to TRBJ2-1; 13 bases match TRBD2. The V segment lost 5 bases and the J segment 6 bases; nucleotides outside the gene matches: 13. This CDR3 has 18 residues. Germline CDR1 reads SGHTA; CDR2 reads FQGTGA. As DNA, the CDR3 is TGTGCCAGCAGCCCTGGACTAGCGGGGGTAAGAATGAGCAATGAGCAGTTCTTC. It yields the protein CASSPGLAGVRMSNEQFF.

The chain joins TRBV6-8 to TRBJ1-1, with D possibly matching TRBD1 (5 bases). This CDR3 is built from 16 residues. The germline V gene has CDR1 MNHGY and CDR2 SAAAGT. Trimming left V 6 bases short and J 3 bases short, with 20 bases between. The CDR3 region is CASSLQRGYGHTEAFF. The CDR3 coding sequence is TGTGCCAGCAGCCTCCAGCGGGGGTATGGGCACACTGAAGCTTTCTTT.

The gene calls are TRBV11-2 and TRBJ2-2, with TRBD1 identical over 8 bases. Trimming at V came to 3 bases and at J to 7 bases, leaving 7 bases not matched to a gene. This CDR3 is 15 amino acids long. Germline CDR1 reads SGHAT; CDR2 reads FQNNGV. CDR3 loop: CASSFPRGQGGELFF. In DNA form, the CDR3 reads TGTGCCAGCAGCTTTCCCAGGGGGCAGGGCGGGGAGCTGTTTTTT.

The chain joins TRBV29-1 to TRBJ1-1; possibly TRBD1 for D (5 bases). V lost 4 bases, J lost 3 bases, and 9 bases lay in between. The CDR3 runs to 12 residues. Germline-derived CDR1 and CDR2 are SQVTM and ANQGSEA. CDR3 DNA: TGCAGCGTTGGGGGGGTAGACACTGAAGCTTTCTTT. This sequence encodes CSVGGVDTEAFF.

The rearrangement joins TRBV2 to TRBJ1-3, with D maybe TRBD1 (6 bases). The length of the CDR3 is 17 residues. Germline CDR1 and CDR2: SNHLY and FYNNEI. The V end lost 0 bases, the J end lost 0 bases, and 12 bases lay between the germline ends. The CDR3 loop reads CASSEAEGDLSGNTIYF. CDR3 bases: TGTGCCAGCAGTGAAGCCGAGGGGGACCTCTCTGGAAACACCATATATTTT.

The chain uses TRBV4-1 and TRBJ1-5, with D uncertain. V was shortened by 6 bases and J by 3 bases, with 12 bases between the two germline ends. Germline V gene data show CDR1 as MGHRA and CDR2 as YSYEKL. This CDR3 comprises 14 residues. The DNA for the CDR3 is TGCGCCAGCAGAGAGTTGGGCTTCAATCAGCCCCAGCATTTT. Translation: CASRELGFNQPQHF.

This chain connects TRBV6-5 to TRBJ2-2; D is unresolved. In germline, CDR1 is MNHEY, CDR2 SVGAGI. V gave up 0 bases and J gave up 4 bases, with 9 bases separating them. The CDR3 length is 15 residues. Written as DNA, the CDR3 is TGTGCCAGCAGTTACTCTCCCAGTTCCACCGGGGAGCTGTTTTTT. Its translation: CASSYSPSSTGELFF.

The rearrangement links TRBV5-1 to TRBJ1-2; 8 positions agree with TRBD1. Germline CDR1 and CDR2: SGHRS and YFSETQ. The CDR3 consists of 16 residues. Trimming took 3 bases from V and 4 from J; bases not matched to a gene: 11. The CDR3 is CASSYYPQGAGYGYTF. In DNA form, the CDR3 reads TGCGCCAGCAGCTATTACCCTCAGGGGGCGGGCTATGGCTACACCTTC.